This T cell receptor beta chain was identified in a study of long-term antiretroviral therapy in people with HIV. Study-level findings and limits: Collection of the blood took place between about 2003 and 2017. The ART regimens in use then may have been less effective than current ones. Data on ART adherence, viral resistance or therapy changes were unavailable.

Every one of the donors gave at least one pre-ART PBMC sample and at least two post-ART PBMC samples. Points on this clone: The antigen remains undetermined.

The immunoSEQ assay was v3.0, run at survey level. Profiled with immunoSEQ multiplex PCR; TCRdb holds only in-frame clones, not every one. This table holds some 35,000 clones, approximately 94% found once. V lost 5 bases and J lost 9, with 20 bases in between. Germline-derived CDR1 and CDR2 are LNHDA and SQIVND (reference sequence). The CDR3 totals 16 residues. The chain is built from TRBV19 and TRBJ1-6; possibly TRBD1 for D (5 bases). The sequenced sample was unsorted PBMCs, obtained 4.1 years after starting antiretroviral therapy. The receptor's source is a woman between 45 and 60 years old with HIV. CDR3 sequence reads: CASSPSTRGTSSPLHF. The DNA for the CDR3 is TGTGCCAGTAGTCCTTCCACGAGGGGCACAAGTTCACCCCTCCACTTT.